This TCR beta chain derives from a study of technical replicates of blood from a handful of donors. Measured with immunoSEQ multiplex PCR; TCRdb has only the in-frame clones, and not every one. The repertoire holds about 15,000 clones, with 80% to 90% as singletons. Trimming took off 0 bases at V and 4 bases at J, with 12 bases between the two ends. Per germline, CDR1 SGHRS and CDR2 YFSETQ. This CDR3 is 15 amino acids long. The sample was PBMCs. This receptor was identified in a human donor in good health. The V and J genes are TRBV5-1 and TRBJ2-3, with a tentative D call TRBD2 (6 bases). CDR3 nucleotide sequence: TGCGCCAGCAGCTTGGCCGGGGGAGTGGCAGATACGCAGTATTTT. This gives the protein CASSLAGGVADTQYF.